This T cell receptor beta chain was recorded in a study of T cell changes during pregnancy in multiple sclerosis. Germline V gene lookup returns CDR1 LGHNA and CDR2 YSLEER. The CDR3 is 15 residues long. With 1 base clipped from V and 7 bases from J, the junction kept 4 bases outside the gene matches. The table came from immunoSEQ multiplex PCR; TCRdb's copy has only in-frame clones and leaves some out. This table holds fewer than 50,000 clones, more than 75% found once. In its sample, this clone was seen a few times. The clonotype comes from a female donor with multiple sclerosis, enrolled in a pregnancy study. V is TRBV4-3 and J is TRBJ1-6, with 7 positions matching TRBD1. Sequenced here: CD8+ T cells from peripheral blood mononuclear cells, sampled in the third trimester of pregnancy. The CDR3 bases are TGCGCCAGCAGCCAAGCCGGGACAGAGAATTCACCCCTCCACTTT. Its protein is CASSQAGTENSPLHF.